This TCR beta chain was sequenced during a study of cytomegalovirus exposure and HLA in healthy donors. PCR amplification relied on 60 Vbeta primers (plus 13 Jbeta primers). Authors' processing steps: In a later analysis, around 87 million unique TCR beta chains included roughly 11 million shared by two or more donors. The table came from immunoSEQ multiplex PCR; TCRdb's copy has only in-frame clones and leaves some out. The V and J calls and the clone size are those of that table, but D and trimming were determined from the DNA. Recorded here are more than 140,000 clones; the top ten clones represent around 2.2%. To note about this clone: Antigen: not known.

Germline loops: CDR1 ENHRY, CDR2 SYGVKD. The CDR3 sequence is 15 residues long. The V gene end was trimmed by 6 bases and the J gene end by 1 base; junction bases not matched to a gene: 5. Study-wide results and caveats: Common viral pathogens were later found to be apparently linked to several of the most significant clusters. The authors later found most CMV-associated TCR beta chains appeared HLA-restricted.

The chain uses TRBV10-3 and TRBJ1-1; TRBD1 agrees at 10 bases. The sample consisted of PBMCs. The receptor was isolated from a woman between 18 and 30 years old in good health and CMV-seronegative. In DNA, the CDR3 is TGTGCCATCAGCGATGGGGACAGGGGGAACACTGAAGCTTTCTTT. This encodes CAISDGDRGNTEAFF.